These 19 T cell receptor beta chains were sequenced from one sample in a study of cytomegalovirus exposure and HLA in healthy donors. PCR amplification relied on 60 Vbeta primers (plus 13 Jbeta primers). TCRdb's copy holds only in-frame clones and misses some; the assay was immunoSEQ multiplex PCR. In all, the sample yields about 96,000 clones. The sequenced sample was PBMCs. The origin of the receptors is a woman in her 30s in good health and CMV-seronegative.

The rearrangement uses TRBV13 and TRBJ2-5; 12 bases align to TRBD2. Germline CDR1 is PRHDT and CDR2 is FYEKMQ (reference sequence). CDR3 size: 16 residues. Unmatched junction bases numbered 8, after V lost 5 bases and J lost 4 bases. CDR3 in amino acids: CASSTKLAGGAETQYF. As DNA, the CDR3 is TGTGCCAGCAGCACAAAACTAGCGGGGGGAGCAGAGACCCAGTACTTC.

This rearrangement joins TRBV2 to TRBJ1-4; D may be TRBD1 (5 bases). The CDR3 sequence is 13 residues long. CDR1 is SNHLY, CDR2 FYNNEI, per germline. Trimming left V 6 bases short and J 8 bases short, with 13 bases between. This chain's CDR3 is CASRGAVKEKLFF. The CDR3, as DNA: TGTGCCAGCAGAGGGGCCGTAAAAGAAAAACTGTTTTTT.

The chain links TRBV6-6 to TRBJ2-1, with D possibly matching TRBD1 (5 bases). This CDR3 is built from 14 residues. CDR1 is MNHNY and CDR2 is SVGAGI in the germline V gene (reference sequence). Trimming took off 5 bases at V and 6 bases at J, with 14 bases between the two ends. Written as DNA, the CDR3 is TGTGCCAGCAGTAGTTCTGAAAGGGGCAATGAGCAGTTCTTC. It translates to CASSSSERGNEQFF.

This chain links TRBV30 with TRBJ1-5; D is possibly TRBD1 (6 bases). Looked up from germline, CDR1 is GTSNPN and CDR2 is SVGIG (reference sequence). The ends were cut back, 2 bases at V and 1 base at J, with 12 bases in the middle. The CDR3 extends over 15 amino acids. CDR3 DNA sequence: TGTGCCTGGAGTCAACAGGGTCGAAGCAATCAGCCCCAGCATTTT. Protein: CAWSQQGRSNQPQHF.

V and J are TRBV5-5 and TRBJ1-3, with a weak D call TRBD1 (6 bases). Germline V lookup: CDR1 SGHKS, CDR2 YYEKEE (reference sequence). V lost 2 bases and J lost 2, with 8 bases in between. This CDR3 is built from 14 residues. As DNA, the CDR3 is TGTGCCAGCAGCTTTCAGGGGACTGGAAACACCATATATTTT. It yields the protein CASSFQGTGNTIYF.

The chain employs TRBV29-1 and TRBJ2-3; the match to TRBD1 covers 10 bases. Germline V gene data show CDR1 as SQVTM and CDR2 as ANQGSEA. After removal of 7 bases from V and 5 bases from J, the junction contained 15 bases not matched to a gene. The CDR3 sequence is 16 residues long. CDR3 coding DNA: TGCAGCGCATTCTTGACTCGGGGGACAGGGGAAGATACGCAGTATTTT. As protein: CSAFLTRGTGEDTQYF.

This chain connects TRBV2 to TRBJ2-7, with TRBD1 matching 7 bases. This CDR3 has 13 residues. In germline, CDR1 is SNHLY, CDR2 FYNNEI. The trim removed 6 bases at V and 2 bases at J, leaving 4 bases unmatched. The CDR3 bases are TGTGCCAGCAGACGACAGGGAGCCTACGAGCAGTACTTC. This sequence encodes CASRRQGAYEQYF.

This rearrangement joins TRBV7-9 to TRBJ2-1; tentatively, D is TRBD2 (5 bases). This CDR3 has 11 amino acids. The V and J ends lost 3 bases and 9 bases respectively, with 6 bases between them. Germline CDR1 and CDR2: SEHNR and FQNEAQ (reference sequence). CDR3 protein: CASSLGSEQFF. CDR3 sequence (DNA): TGTGCCAGCAGCTTGGGGAGTGAGCAGTTCTTC.

The gene calls are TRBV28 and TRBJ1-5; 12 bases match TRBD1. This CDR3 is built from 17 residues. After removal of 2 bases from V and 0 bases from J, the junction contained 2 bases not matched to a gene. Germline V gene sequence: CDR1 MDHEN, CDR2 SYDVKM. CDR3 bases: TGTGCCAGCAGTTTAGGGACAGGGGGCTATAGCAATCAGCCCCAGCATTTT. Its protein product is CASSLGTGGYSNQPQHF.

This chain connects TRBV7-9 to TRBJ1-5; tentatively, D is TRBD1 (5 bases). Germline V lookup: CDR1 SEHNR, CDR2 FQNEAQ (reference sequence). The ends were cut back, 1 base at V and 2 bases at J, with 9 bases in the middle. The CDR3 loop spans 15 amino acids. The CDR3 here is CASSLDGGGNQPQHF. CDR3 nucleotides: TGTGCCAGCAGCTTAGACGGGGGAGGCAATCAGCCCCAGCATTTT. Full variable domain (outside the CDR3, taken from reference TRBV7-9 and TRBJ1-5): DTGVSQNPRHKITKRGQNVTFRCDPISEHNRLYWYRQTLGQGPEFLTYFQNEAQLEKSRLLSDRFSAERPKGSFSTLEIQRTEQGDSAMYLCASSLDGGGNQPQHFGDGTRLSIL.

The CDR3 region is CSGGHSSGNTIYF. CDR3 nucleotides: TGCAGCGGGGGACATAGCTCTGGAAACACCATATATTTT. The J gene is TRBJ1-3, the V gene TRBV29-1; D perhaps matches TRBD1 (6 bases). Trimming left V 7 bases short and J 0 bases short, with 10 bases between. The CDR3 runs to 13 residues. In germline, CDR1 is SQVTM, CDR2 ANQGSEA.

The chain carries TRBV2 and TRBJ2-7; the match to TRBD1 covers 9 bases. Looked up from germline, CDR1 is SNHLY and CDR2 is FYNNEI. This CDR3 has 13 residues. J was trimmed by 4 bases and V by 5 bases; bases with no gene match: 3. In DNA, the CDR3 is TGTGCCAGCAGTCGGGACAGGGAGTACGAGCAGTACTTC. This codes for CASSRDREYEQYF. Full variable domain (rest looked up from reference TRBV2 and TRBJ2-7): EPEVTQTPSHQVTQMGQEVILRCVPISNHLYFYWYRQILGQKVEFLVSFYNNEISEKSEIFDDQFSVERPDGSNFTLKIRSTKLEDSAMYFCASSRDREYEQYFGPGTRLTVT.

The gene calls are TRBV5-4 and TRBJ1-1; D gene ambiguous. Trimming removed 7 bases from V and 4 bases from J, with 11 bases in between. The CDR3 runs to 12 residues. The germline gives CDR1 SGHNT, CDR2 YYREEE (reference sequence). CDR3 region: CASSFSGTEAFF. CDR3 in DNA: TGTGCCAGCTCTTTCTCAGGCACTGAAGCTTTCTTT.

The chain has TRBV6-1 and TRBJ1-2; 7 bases match TRBD1. CDR1 is MNHNS and CDR2 is SASEGT in the germline V gene. The CDR3 totals 13 residues. V was pared by 9 bases and J by 3 bases, with 7 bases of the junction left unmatched. In nucleotides, the CDR3 is TGTGCCAGTACTGACAGGGAATACTATGGCTACACCTTC. This encodes CASTDREYYGYTF.

The chain couples TRBV4-1 to TRBJ2-7, with 10 bases lining up with TRBD2. J lost 3 bases, V lost 4 bases, and 21 bases had no gene match. This CDR3 is 20 amino acids long. The germline V gene encodes CDR1 MGHRA and CDR2 YSYEKL. The DNA for the CDR3 is TGCGCCAGCAGCCCTACACAGGGTTGGAAAAGCGGGAGGGCCCTCTACGAGCAGTACTTC. Its translation: CASSPTQGWKSGRALYEQYF.

V gene TRBV19 combines with J gene TRBJ2-3; maybe TRBD2 (5 bases). The CDR3 loop spans 14 amino acids. From germline, CDR1 is LNHDA and CDR2 SQIVND (reference sequence). Trimming pared 3 bases from V and 0 bases from J, leaving 7 bases between. DNA for the CDR3: TGTGCCAGTAGTATTATAGCGAGCACAGATACGCAGTATTTT. Its protein product is CASSIIASTDTQYF.

The chain employs TRBV5-1 and TRBJ1-1; a possible D gene is TRBD1 (6 bases). This CDR3 has 15 residues. CDR1 is SGHRS, CDR2 YFSETQ, per germline. Trimming took off 4 bases at V and 2 bases at J, with 15 bases between the two ends. CDR3 amino acids: CASSGDTGSNTEAFF. The CDR3 region has the DNA TGCGCCAGCAGCGGTGATACAGGGTCCAACACTGAAGCTTTCTTT.

Points on this clone: Other DNA sequences within the sample encode an identical CDR3. The chain links TRBV2 to TRBJ1-2; 8 bases line up with TRBD1. This CDR3 comprises 15 residues. The V gene's germline CDR1 is SNHLY and CDR2 FYNNEI. V was clipped by 1 base and J by 2 bases; unmatched bases: 3. CDR3 coding DNA: TGTGCCAGCAGTGAAGGCAGGGGGCTAAACTATGGCTACACCTTC. Protein product: CASSEGRGLNYGYTF. Using reference TRBV2 and TRBJ1-2 for the parts outside the CDR3, the full variable domain is EPEVTQTPSHQVTQMGQEVILRCVPISNHLYFYWYRQILGQKVEFLVSFYNNEISEKSEIFDDQFSVERPDGSNFTLKIRSTKLEDSAMYFCASSEGRGLNYGYTFGSGTRLTVV.

The chain combines TRBV4-2 with TRBJ2-6; 9 bases line up with TRBD1. Per germline, CDR1 LGHNA and CDR2 YNFKEQ. The CDR3 is made up of 19 amino acids. V trimming: 3 bases; J trimming: 2 bases; junction bases outside the gene matches: 11. In nucleotides, the CDR3 is TGTGCCAGCAGCCATGTTTCTGGGACAGGGAGGCCTGGGGCCAACGTCCTGACTTTC. Amino acids: CASSHVSGTGRPGANVLTF.